Presented here are 29 T cell receptor beta chains from one specimen sequenced in a study of blood T cell repertoires in COVID-19. Clones were sequenced by immunoSEQ multiplex PCR, and TCRdb holds only the in-frame ones, with some missing. The repertoire consists of about 220,000 clones, with around 80% occurring once and the leading ten covering around 7.7%. The sequenced sample consisted of peripheral blood. The receptors were gathered from a woman in her 70s with acute or convalescent COVID-19.

The chain joins TRBV11-3 to TRBJ2-2; 9 nucleotides align to TRBD1. V gave up 4 bases and J gave up 2 bases; unmatched junction bases: 2. Germline loops: CDR1 SGHNT, CDR2 YENEEA. This CDR3 has 15 residues. The chain's CDR3 is CASSSTGGNTGELFF. CDR3 in DNA: TGTGCCAGCAGCTCGACAGGGGGAAACACCGGGGAGCTGTTTTTT.

This clone has a handful of counts. V usage is TRBV23-1 and J usage is TRBJ1-1; perhaps TRBD1 as D (6 bases). TRBV23-1 belongs to the ORF category, with a function that is uncertain. The CDR3 totals 17 residues. Trimming removed 2 bases from V and 1 base from J, with 17 bases in between. CDR3 sequence reads: CASSQKWGGGSNTEAFF. DNA of the CDR3: TGCGCCAGCAGTCAAAAGTGGGGCGGGGGCTCGAACACTGAAGCTTTCTTT.

This clone appeared a few times. The V gene is TRBV30, the J gene TRBJ1-4, with TRBD1 matching over 8 bases. The V segment lost 1 base and the J segment 7 bases; nucleotides outside the gene matches: 2. The V gene's germline CDR1 is GTSNPN and CDR2 SVGIG (reference sequence). The CDR3 is made up of 13 amino acids. This CDR3 reads CAWSAGTGEKLFF. DNA of the CDR3: TGTGCCTGGAGTGCCGGGACAGGTGAAAAACTGTTTTTT.

This clone was recorded once. The chain joins TRBV12-2 to TRBJ2-5; the tabulated D call, TRBD2, remains unverified against the DNA. TRBV12-2 is described as a pseudogene. The CDR3 runs 16 residues. CDR3 sequence reads: CASRSTSGGVQETQYF. The CDR3 DNA sequence: TGTGCAAGTCGCTCGACTAGCGGGGGGGTACAAGAGACCCAGTACTTC.

The rearrangement joins TRBV7-2 to TRBJ2-1, with a possible D match to TRBD2 (6 bases). The CDR3 loop spans 16 amino acids. CDR1 and CDR2 (germline): SGHTA, FQGNSA. V lost 2 bases and J 2 bases, leaving 13 bases between the germline ends. CDR3 sequence (DNA): TGTGCCAGCAGCTTAAGTGGCGGGGTAACCTACAATGAGCAGTTCTTC. Its translation is CASSLSGGVTYNEQFF.

J is TRBJ2-7 and V is TRBV3-1 (or the pseudogene TRBV3-2), with D possibly TRBD1 on 6 matching bases. V was pared by 2 bases and J by 7 bases, with 12 bases between. The V gene's germline CDR1 is LGHDT and CDR2 YNNKEL (reference sequence). This CDR3 region has 13 residues. The DNA for the CDR3 is TGTGCCAGCAGCCAAACAGGGTTGAATGAGCAGTACTTC. Translation gives CASSQTGLNEQYF.

The chain combines TRBV12-5 with TRBJ1-2, with a tentative D call TRBD1 (6 bases). This CDR3 spans 16 amino acids. CDR1 and CDR2 from the germline V gene are LGHNT and FRNRAP. Trimming took 2 bases from V and 2 from J, leaving 15 bases between them. The CDR3 nucleotides are TGTGCTAGTGGTTTGAAGCTGGGGACACAAAACTATGGCTACACCTTC. Translating gives CASGLKLGTQNYGYTF.

This sequence joins TRBV6-2 or TRBV6-3 and TRBJ1-2, with a possible D match to TRBD1 (5 bases). The CDR3 contains 15 residues. Germline CDR1 MNHEY, CDR2 SVGEGT. Trimming left V 0 bases short and J 4 bases short, with 12 bases between. The CDR3 is CASSYSGREGYGYTF. The CDR3 DNA reads as TGTGCCAGCAGTTACTCAGGCAGGGAAGGCTATGGCTACACCTTC.

This clone was found once. The rearrangement uses TRBV24-1 and TRBJ2-2; 8 bases match TRBD1. Trimming at V came to 2 bases and at J to 4 bases, leaving 8 bases not matched to a gene. Germline V gene sequence: CDR1 KGHDR, CDR2 SFDVKD. This CDR3 is 17 amino acids long. CDR3: CATSDWPGGESTGELFF. The CDR3 DNA is TGTGCCACCAGTGATTGGCCAGGGGGCGAGAGCACCGGGGAGCTGTTTTTT.

This chain uses TRBV13 with TRBJ2-7; the match to TRBD1 covers 7 bases. V shed 4 bases, J shed 0 bases, and the junction held 18 bases outside the gene matches. Germline CDR1 reads PRHDT; CDR2 reads FYEKMQ (reference sequence). The CDR3 spans 19 residues. The CDR3 loop is CASSSYKGTAQHFSYEQYV. CDR3 nucleotides: TGTGCCAGCAGCTCCTACAAAGGGACAGCTCAACATTTCTCCTACGAGCAGTACGTC.

The chain has TRBV6-2 or TRBV6-3 and TRBJ2-7; D may be TRBD2 (6 bases). This CDR3 spans 16 amino acids. Germline lookup yields CDR1 MNHEY and CDR2 SVGEGT. The ends were cut back, 6 bases at V and 3 bases at J, with 21 bases in the middle. The CDR3 DNA follows: TGTGCCAGCAGATACCACCACGGGGGAAAAGACTACGAGCAGTACGTC. Translating it yields CASRYHHGGKDYEQYV.

This chain uses TRBV10-3 with TRBJ2-3, with 11 bases matching TRBD2. CDR1 and CDR2 from the germline V gene are ENHRY and SYGVKD. The CDR3 spans 12 residues. V shed 9 bases and J 4 bases; nucleotides not matched to a gene: 0. CDR3 region: CAISGGADTQYF. The DNA of the CDR3 is TGTGCCATTAGCGGGGGGGCAGATACGCAGTATTTT.

V gene TRBV3-1 (or the pseudogene TRBV3-2) combines with J gene TRBJ1-4; D is possibly TRBD1 (6 bases). The CDR3 contains 14 residues. Germline CDR1 LGHDT, CDR2 YNNKEL (reference sequence). Deletions cut 4 bases from V and 7 bases from J, with 13 bases between. As DNA, the CDR3 is TGTGCCAGCAGCCTCCGGGAAGGGGGTGAAAAACTGTTTTTT. It codes for CASSLREGGEKLFF.

This chain links TRBV30 with TRBJ2-3, with D hard to call. Germline-derived CDR1 and CDR2 are GTSNPN and SVGIG (reference sequence). The CDR3 loop spans 13 amino acids. The V gene lost 4 bases and the J gene lost 2 bases, with 10 bases spanning the gap. The CDR3 DNA follows: TGTGCCTGGACCCGCGGATACACAGATACGCAGTATTTT. It yields the protein CAWTRGYTDTQYF.

The V call is TRBV5-1, the J call TRBJ1-2; D perhaps matches TRBD1 (5 bases). Germline loops: CDR1 SGHRS, CDR2 YFSETQ. There are 15 residues in the CDR3. Trimming cost V 4 bases and J 5 bases, with 18 bases left between them. CDR3 in DNA: TGCGCCAGCAGCCTTCGAGCAGTTGACAGTTATGGCTACACCTTC. This translates into CASSLRAVDSYGYTF.

V and J are TRBV5-8 and TRBJ2-3; 9 nucleotides match TRBD1. Unmatched junction bases numbered 7, after V lost 9 bases and J lost 5 bases. From germline, CDR1 is SGHTS and CDR2 YDEGEE. The CDR3 sequence is 13 residues long. The CDR3 region has the DNA TGTGCCATAGGGACAGGGCGTGTAGATACGCAGTATTTT. Protein product: CAIGTGRVDTQYF.

The V call is TRBV3-1 (or the pseudogene TRBV3-2), the J call TRBJ2-2, with D possibly matching TRBD1 (5 bases). From germline, CDR1 is LGHDT and CDR2 YNNKEL (reference sequence). Deletions cut 1 base from V and 0 bases from J, with 15 bases between. There are 18 residues in the CDR3. CDR3 region: CASSQGAVPRANTGELFF. DNA for the CDR3: TGTGCCAGCAGCCAAGGTGCTGTGCCCAGGGCGAACACCGGGGAGCTGTTTTTT.

The V and J genes are TRBV5-6 and TRBJ2-7; tentative D call: TRBD2 (6 bases). Looked up from germline, CDR1 is SGHDT and CDR2 is YYEEEE. The CDR3 is made up of 13 amino acids. Trimming left V 0 bases short and J 6 bases short, with 10 bases between. Written as DNA, the CDR3 is TGTGCCAGCAGCTTGGATGCGGGGCCCGAGCAGTACTTC. It translates to CASSLDAGPEQYF.

This chain connects TRBV28 to TRBJ1-3; D may be TRBD1 (5 bases). Germline V gene lookup returns CDR1 MDHEN and CDR2 SYDVKM. CDR3 length: 14 residues. The germline V and J ends were trimmed by 5 bases and 1 base, with 9 bases remaining between them. The CDR3 loop reads CASSRQRSGNTIYF. In nucleotides, the CDR3 is TGTGCCAGCAGTCGACAGAGATCTGGAAACACCATATATTTT.

V and J are TRBV2 and TRBJ1-5; 8 bases are a match to TRBD1. Germline CDR1 reads SNHLY; CDR2 reads FYNNEI. V shed 4 bases, J shed 7 bases, and the junction held 3 bases outside the gene matches. CDR3 size: 13 residues. The CDR3 DNA sequence: TGTGCCAGCAGTGGAGACAGGGGCCAGCCCCAGCATTTT. It encodes CASSGDRGQPQHF. Variable domain in full (rest from reference TRBV2 and TRBJ1-5): EPEVTQTPSHQVTQMGQEVILRCVPISNHLYFYWYRQILGQKVEFLVSFYNNEISEKSEIFDDQFSVERPDGSNFTLKIRSTKLEDSAMYFCASSGDRGQPQHFGDGTRLSIL.

The V and J genes are TRBV7-9 and TRBJ2-3; 15 positions agree with TRBD2. V trimming: 4 bases; J trimming: 5 bases; junction bases outside the gene matches: 7. The CDR3 spans 17 residues. Germline CDR1 and CDR2: SEHNR and FQNEAQ (reference sequence). The CDR3 sequence: CASSSLGLAGGLDTQYF. The CDR3, as DNA: TGTGCCAGCAGCTCCCTGGGACTAGCGGGGGGCCTAGATACGCAGTATTTT.

The genes are TRBV15 and TRBJ2-2; tentatively, D is TRBD2 (6 bases). Germline CDR1 is LNHNV and CDR2 is YYDKDF (reference sequence). The ends were cut back, 7 bases at V and 6 bases at J, with 9 bases in the middle. The CDR3 runs to 12 residues. For the CDR3, the DNA is TGTGCCACCACCCCGGGGGCCGGGGAGCTGTTTTTT. Amino acids: CATTPGAGELFF.

This clone was counted a few times. The CDR3 region is CASRRTSSGNTIYF. CDR3 sequence (DNA): TGTGCCAGCAGGCGTACGAGCTCTGGAAACACCATATATTTT. The V gene is TRBV21-1, the J gene TRBJ1-3. TRBV21-1 is shown as a pseudogene. The CDR3 has 14 amino acids.

In nucleotides, the CDR3 is TGCAGTGTTTCAGGGGAATACGAGCAGTACTTC. Translation gives CSVSGEYEQYF. The gene calls are TRBV20-1 and TRBJ2-7, with D perhaps matching TRBD1 (6 bases). This CDR3 spans 11 amino acids. Trimming took off 7 bases at V and 4 bases at J, with 11 bases between the two ends. CDR1 and CDR2 from the germline V gene are DFQATT and SNEGSKA (reference sequence).

This sequence joins TRBV7-8 and TRBJ2-1; 11 bases agree with TRBD2. V lost 2 bases to trimming and J lost 10 bases; unmatched junction nucleotides: 4. Germline V gene sequence: CDR1 SGHVS, CDR2 FQNEAQ. CDR3 length: 14 amino acids. CDR3 residues: CASSLRLAGGEQFF. CDR3 bases: TGTGCCAGCAGCTTACGGCTAGCGGGGGGCGAGCAGTTCTTC.

The chain combines TRBV6-2 or TRBV6-3 with TRBJ2-7; 8 nucleotides line up with TRBD1. The V and J ends lost 4 bases and 0 bases, in that order; junction bases with no gene match: 8. The CDR3 is 16 residues long. Germline lookup yields CDR1 MNHEY and CDR2 SVGEGT. CDR3 amino acids: CASSLDRAPTSYEQYF. The CDR3, as DNA: TGTGCCAGCAGTTTGGACAGGGCCCCAACCTCCTACGAGCAGTACTTC.

This chain links TRBV20-1 with TRBJ2-4; 7 bases match TRBD1. Per the germline V gene, CDR1 is DFQATT and CDR2 is SNEGSKA (reference sequence). CDR3 length: 16 amino acids. V lost 3 bases to trimming and J lost 1 base; unmatched junction nucleotides: 9. CDR3 DNA sequence: TGCAGTGCTAGTAAGGGGGCCTACCTGGCCAAAAACATTCAGTACTTC. Translation: CSASKGAYLAKNIQYF.

This chain links TRBV7-9 with TRBJ2-4, with D possibly being TRBD1 (5 bases). Per germline, CDR1 SEHNR and CDR2 FQNEAQ (reference sequence). V lost 5 bases, J lost 0 bases, and 17 bases lay in between. CDR3 length: 17 amino acids. This chain's CDR3 is CASSPLTTELAKNIQYF. The DNA for the CDR3 is TGTGCCAGCAGCCCCCTAACGACAGAATTAGCCAAAAACATTCAGTACTTC.

V and J are TRBV6-2 or TRBV6-3 and TRBJ2-3, with 7 nucleotides matching TRBD2. The CDR3 is 16 amino acids. Germline V gene lookup returns CDR1 MNHEY and CDR2 SVGEGT. V dropped 2 bases and J dropped 2; count of bases not matched to a gene: 7. The DNA of the CDR3 is TGTGCCAGCAGTTACGGGAGCGGGGACTACACAGATACGCAGTATTTT. It is translated as CASSYGSGDYTDTQYF.